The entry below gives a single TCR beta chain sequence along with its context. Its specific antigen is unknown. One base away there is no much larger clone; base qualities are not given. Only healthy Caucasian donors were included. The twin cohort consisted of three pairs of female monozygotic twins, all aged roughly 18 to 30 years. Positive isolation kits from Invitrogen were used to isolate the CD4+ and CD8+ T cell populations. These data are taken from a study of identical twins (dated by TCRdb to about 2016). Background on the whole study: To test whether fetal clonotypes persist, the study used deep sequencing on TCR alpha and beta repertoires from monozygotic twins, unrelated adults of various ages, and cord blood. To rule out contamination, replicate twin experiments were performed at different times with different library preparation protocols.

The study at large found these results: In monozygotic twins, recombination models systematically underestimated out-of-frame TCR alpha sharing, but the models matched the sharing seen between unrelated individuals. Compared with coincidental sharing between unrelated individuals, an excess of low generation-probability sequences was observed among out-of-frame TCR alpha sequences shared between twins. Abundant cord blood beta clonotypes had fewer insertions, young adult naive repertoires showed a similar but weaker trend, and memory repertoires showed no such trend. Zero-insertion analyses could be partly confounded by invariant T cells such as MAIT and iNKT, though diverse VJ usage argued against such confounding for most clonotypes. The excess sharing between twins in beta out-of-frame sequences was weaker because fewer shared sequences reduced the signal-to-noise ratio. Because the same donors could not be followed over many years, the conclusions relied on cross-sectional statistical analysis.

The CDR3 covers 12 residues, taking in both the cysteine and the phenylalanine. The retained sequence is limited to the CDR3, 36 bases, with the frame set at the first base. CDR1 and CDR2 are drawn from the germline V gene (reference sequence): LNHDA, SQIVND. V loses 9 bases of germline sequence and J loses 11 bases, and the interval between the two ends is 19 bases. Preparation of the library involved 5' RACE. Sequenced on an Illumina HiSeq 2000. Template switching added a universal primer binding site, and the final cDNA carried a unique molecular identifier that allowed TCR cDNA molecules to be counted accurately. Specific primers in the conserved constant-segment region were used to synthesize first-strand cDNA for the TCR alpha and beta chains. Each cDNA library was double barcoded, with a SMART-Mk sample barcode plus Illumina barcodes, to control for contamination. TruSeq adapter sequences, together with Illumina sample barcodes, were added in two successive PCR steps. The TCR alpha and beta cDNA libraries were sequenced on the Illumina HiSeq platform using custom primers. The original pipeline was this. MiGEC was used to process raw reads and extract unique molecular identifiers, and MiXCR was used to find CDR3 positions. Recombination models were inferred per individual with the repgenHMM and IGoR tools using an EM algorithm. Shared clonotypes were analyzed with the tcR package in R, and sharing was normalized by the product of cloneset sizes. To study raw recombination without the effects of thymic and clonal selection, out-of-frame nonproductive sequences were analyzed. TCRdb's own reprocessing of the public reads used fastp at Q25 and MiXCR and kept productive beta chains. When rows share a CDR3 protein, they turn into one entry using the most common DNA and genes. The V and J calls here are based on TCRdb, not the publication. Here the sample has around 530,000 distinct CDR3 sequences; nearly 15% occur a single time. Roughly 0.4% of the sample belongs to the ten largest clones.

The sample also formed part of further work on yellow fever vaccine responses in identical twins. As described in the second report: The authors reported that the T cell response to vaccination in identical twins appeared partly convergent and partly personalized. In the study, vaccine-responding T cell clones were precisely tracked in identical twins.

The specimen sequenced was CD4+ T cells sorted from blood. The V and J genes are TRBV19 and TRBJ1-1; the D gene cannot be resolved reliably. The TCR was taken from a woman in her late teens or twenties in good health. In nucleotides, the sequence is TGTGCCAGCAAATCTTTCGACTCAGTGGCTTTCTTT. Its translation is CASKSFDSVAFF.